What follows are 27 T cell receptor beta chains derived from one specimen sequenced in a study of cytomegalovirus exposure and HLA in healthy donors. Both 60 Vbeta primers and 13 Jbeta primers went into the PCR. The assay was immunoSEQ multiplex PCR, and TCRdb's table has in-frame clones only and misses some. The sample holds around 100,000 clones, about four fifths seen once. The material sequenced was PBMCs. The receptors were sampled from a man younger than 45 in good health and CMV-seropositive.

The chain recombines TRBV5-5 with TRBJ2-3; 10 bases map to TRBD1. This CDR3 has 17 residues. With V trimmed by 4 bases and J by 3 bases, 11 bases remained unmatched. Germline V gives CDR1 SGHKS, CDR2 YYEKEE (reference sequence). The CDR3 region is CASSRQGAPGRTDTQYF. CDR3 DNA: TGTGCCAGCAGCAGACAGGGGGCGCCCGGAAGGACAGATACGCAGTATTTT.

The chain recombines TRBV27 with TRBJ1-5; D is undetermined. CDR3 length: 13 residues. In germline, CDR1 is MNHEY, CDR2 SMNVEV (reference sequence). V lost 1 base and J 5 bases, leaving 6 bases between the germline ends. CDR3 in DNA: TGTGCCAGCAGTTTATTAAGCGATCAGCCCCAGCATTTT. It translates to CASSLLSDQPQHF.

This clone was counted once. CDR3 residues: CSVLRDSTYEQYF. The CDR3 DNA sequence: TGCAGCGTCCTCCGGGACAGCACCTACGAGCAGTACTTC. The rearrangement joins TRBV29-1 to TRBJ2-7; 7 bases fit TRBD1. The V segment lost 6 bases and the J segment 2 bases; nucleotides outside the gene matches: 7. Germline values: CDR1 SQVTM, CDR2 ANQGSEA. This CDR3 spans 13 amino acids.

This rearrangement joins TRBV28 to TRBJ1-4; 7 bases are a match to TRBD1. The germline gives CDR1 MDHEN, CDR2 SYDVKM. The trim removed 5 bases at V and 3 bases at J, leaving 6 bases unmatched. There are 15 residues in the CDR3. The CDR3 coding sequence is TGTGCCAGCAGTCTACAGGGGCCGGCTAATGAAAAACTGTTTTTT. This sequence encodes CASSLQGPANEKLFF.

This chain connects TRBV28 to TRBJ1-2, with D unresolved. Deletions cut 3 bases from V and 4 bases from J, with 9 bases between. The CDR3 is made up of 13 amino acids. Looked up from germline, CDR1 is MDHEN and CDR2 is SYDVKM. The CDR3: CASSLEGSYGYTF. The CDR3 nucleotides read TGTGCCAGCAGTTTGGAGGGAAGCTATGGCTACACCTTC.

This CDR3 reads CSVEVAAYNEQFF. The CDR3 nucleotides read TGCAGCGTTGAGGTAGCGGCCTACAATGAGCAGTTCTTC. The rearrangement joins TRBV29-1 to TRBJ2-1; tentatively, D is TRBD2 (6 bases). Germline V gene data show CDR1 as SQVTM and CDR2 as ANQGSEA. V gave up 3 bases and J gave up 2 bases, with 8 bases separating them. The CDR3 is made up of 13 amino acids.

The J gene is TRBJ1-1, the V gene TRBV7-2; D remains ambiguous. In germline, CDR1 is SGHTA, CDR2 FQGNSA. The CDR3 covers 14 residues. The V gene lost 2 bases and the J gene lost 1 base, with 8 bases spanning the gap. Here the CDR3 reads CASSLYPGNTEAFF. CDR3 sequence (DNA): TGTGCCAGCAGCTTATATCCAGGGAACACTGAAGCTTTCTTT.

V is TRBV29-1 and J is TRBJ1-4; TRBD1 matches at 7 bases. With V trimmed by 7 bases and J by 11 bases, 13 bases remained unmatched. Germline CDR1 reads SQVTM; CDR2 reads ANQGSEA. The length of the CDR3 is 13 residues. CDR3 in amino acids: CSAIGQAGGKLFF. The CDR3 coding sequence is TGCAGCGCCATAGGACAGGCCGGTGGTAAACTGTTTTTT.

The rearrangement links TRBV7-9 to TRBJ1-6; weak D call: TRBD1 (6 bases). The germline gives CDR1 SEHNR, CDR2 FQNEAQ (reference sequence). The length of the CDR3 is 15 residues. V was trimmed by 11 bases and J by 0 bases, leaving 14 bases between them. For the CDR3, the DNA is TGTGCCGGCTACGAACAGGGCTCCTATAATTCACCCCTCCACTTT. It yields the protein CAGYEQGSYNSPLHF. Full variable domain (remainder filled in from reference TRBV7-9 and TRBJ1-6): DTGVSQNPRHKITKRGQNVTFRCDPISEHNRLYWYRQTLGQGPEFLTYFQNEAQLEKSRLLSDRFSAERPKGSFSTLEIQRTEQGDSAMYLCAGYEQGSYNSPLHFGNGTRLTVT.

The chain joins TRBV5-1 to TRBJ2-3; 8 bases line up with TRBD1. The V and J ends lost 4 bases and 1 base, in that order; junction bases with no gene match: 11. Germline V gives CDR1 SGHRS, CDR2 YFSETQ. This CDR3 comprises 17 residues. CDR3 nucleotides: TGCGCCAGCAGCGTCTACCCACAGGGGGGTGGCACAGATACGCAGTATTTT. This gives the protein CASSVYPQGGGTDTQYF.

The chain joins TRBV6-4 to TRBJ1-1; unclear D gene. The CDR3 runs to 13 residues. Germline CDR1 and CDR2: MRHNA and SNTAGT. V shed 3 bases and J shed 2 bases, with 7 bases lying between them. The CDR3 reads CASSEQFNTEAFF. The CDR3 bases are TGTGCCAGCAGTGAACAGTTCAACACTGAAGCTTTCTTT.

This clone was seen a handful of times. V gene TRBV5-4 combines with J gene TRBJ1-5; 8 nucleotides line up with TRBD1. J lost 2 bases, V lost 4 bases, and 8 bases had no gene match. This CDR3 has 16 amino acids. Germline lookup yields CDR1 SGHNT and CDR2 YYREEE (reference sequence). The CDR3 here is CASSRTPGQGNQPQHF. CDR3 DNA: TGTGCCAGCAGCCGAACCCCGGGACAGGGCAATCAGCCCCAGCATTTT.

The CDR3 spells CSVIRASGETQYF. CDR3 coding DNA: TGCAGCGTTATTAGGGCATCGGGGGAGACCCAGTACTTC. The chain couples TRBV29-1 to TRBJ2-5; maybe TRBD2 (5 bases). The CDR3 spans 13 residues. CDR1 is SQVTM, CDR2 ANQGSEA, per germline. The V end was cut by 5 bases, the J end by 5 bases, with 15 bases between.

This clone was seen a few times. The chain joins TRBV7-2 to TRBJ1-2; D may be TRBD1 (5 bases). Germline-derived CDR1 and CDR2 are SGHTA and FQGNSA. Trimming removed 1 base at V and 0 bases at J, with 9 bases between. The CDR3 has 15 residues. CDR3 loop: CASSLEAGANYGYTF. The DNA of the CDR3 is TGTGCCAGCAGCTTAGAGGCGGGGGCTAACTATGGCTACACCTTC.

The V gene is TRBV15, the J gene TRBJ1-6; D perhaps matches TRBD1 (5 bases). The CDR3 loop spans 16 amino acids. The germline gives CDR1 LNHNV, CDR2 YYDKDF (reference sequence). Trimming cost V 1 base and J 6 bases, with 13 bases left between them. CDR3 DNA sequence: TGTGCCACCAGCAGAGTTTCGGGGGGAGGTAATTCACCCCTCCACTTT. The encoded protein is CATSRVSGGGNSPLHF.

This clone was seen only once. The chain couples TRBV19 to TRBJ1-4, with 7 bases identical to TRBD1. This CDR3 comprises 14 residues. Germline CDR1 reads LNHDA; CDR2 reads SQIVND (reference sequence). Trimming cost V 3 bases and J 8 bases; bases outside gene matches: 6. The CDR3 DNA reads as TGTGCCAGTAGTATTCGACAGGGACGAGAAAAACTGTTTTTT. Translating it yields CASSIRQGREKLFF.

This clone was seen a single time. The V gene is TRBV2, the J gene TRBJ2-5; TRBD1 matches at 8 bases. Judging by the DNA end, TRBJ2-7 fits better; the J call may be wrong. The CDR3 is 14 residues long. Germline V lookup: CDR1 SNHLY, CDR2 FYNNEI. The CDR3 protein is CASRPGQAPYEQYF. CDR3 nucleotides: TGTGCCAGCAGGCCGGGACAGGCGCCCTACGAGCAGTACTTC.

This clone appeared a few times. This chain connects TRBV6-1 to TRBJ2-2; D uncertain. The CDR3 loop spans 11 amino acids. Looked up from germline, CDR1 is MNHNS and CDR2 is SASEGT. The V end lost 10 bases, the J end lost 6 bases, and 9 bases lay between the germline ends. CDR3 coding DNA: TGTGCCACCTTCGAGGCCGGGGAGCTGTTTTTT. It encodes CATFEAGELFF.

V usage is TRBV29-1 and J usage is TRBJ2-5, with D possibly being TRBD2 (6 bases). Gene TRBJ2-7 matches the end of the DNA better, so the J call may be wrong. The CDR3 is 12 amino acids. Germline CDR1 reads SQVTM; CDR2 reads ANQGSEA. The CDR3 loop is CSVMGKGGEQYF. The CDR3 nucleotides are TGCAGCGTTATGGGCAAGGGAGGCGAGCAGTACTTC.

The J gene is TRBJ2-3, the V gene TRBV6-1; TRBD1 matches at 7 bases. V trimming: 5 bases; J trimming: 10 bases; junction bases outside the gene matches: 9. The CDR3 has 13 residues. The germline CDR1 and CDR2 sequences are MNHNS and SASEGT. The CDR3 spells CASSSGTASSQYF. The CDR3 bases are TGTGCCAGCAGTTCCGGGACAGCCTCGTCGCAGTATTTT.

The CDR3 is CASSLYGQGGPNEQYF. The DNA of the CDR3 is TGTGCCAGCAGCTTATATGGACAGGGAGGTCCCAACGAGCAGTACTTC. The gene calls are TRBV7-9 and TRBJ2-7, with TRBD1 matching over 8 bases. CDR3 length equals 16 residues. CDR1 SEHNR and CDR2 FQNEAQ come from the germline V gene (reference sequence). The V segment lost 2 bases and the J segment 5 bases; nucleotides outside the gene matches: 11.

This clone has just a few counts. The chain has TRBV6-5 and TRBJ1-2; D gene unclear. The CDR3 spans 11 residues. Germline values: CDR1 MNHEY, CDR2 SVGAGI. V shed 6 bases and J shed 8 bases, with 10 bases lying between them. The CDR3 sequence: CASRSGLGYTF. The CDR3 nucleotides are TGTGCCAGCAGATCAGGCCTCGGCTACACCTTC.

The chain carries TRBV5-1 and TRBJ2-1, with 7 bases that match TRBD2. Trimming removed 5 bases from V and 6 bases from J; junction bases left unmatched: 8. The germline gives CDR1 SGHRS, CDR2 YFSETQ. This CDR3 is built from 14 residues. CDR3 bases: TGCGCCAGCAGACGGACTAGTGTCCCCAATGAGCAGTTCTTC. This encodes CASRRTSVPNEQFF.

The chain uses TRBV7-2 and TRBJ1-1; TRBD1 is a possible D gene (6 bases). This CDR3 spans 14 amino acids. The V gene lost 1 base and the J gene lost 1 base, with 7 bases spanning the gap. CDR1 is SGHTA and CDR2 is FQGNSA in the germline V gene. CDR3 amino acids: CASSLGTENTEAFF. CDR3 DNA sequence: TGTGCCAGCAGCTTAGGGACAGAGAACACTGAAGCTTTCTTT.

The chain recombines TRBV7-9 with TRBJ2-7, with 8 nucleotides matching TRBD1. There are 15 residues in the CDR3. V lost 2 bases and J lost 5; bases outside the gene matches: 8. The germline V gene has CDR1 SEHNR and CDR2 FQNEAQ (reference sequence). Here the CDR3 DNA reads TGTGCCAGCAGCTTAAGGCGGACAGGGCGGGACGAGCAGTACTTC. As protein: CASSLRRTGRDEQYF.

This rearrangement joins TRBV28 to TRBJ1-2, with D perhaps matching TRBD1 (5 bases). This CDR3 region has 11 residues. Germline CDR1 reads MDHEN; CDR2 reads SYDVKM. The V gene lost 11 bases and the J gene lost 8 bases, with 15 bases spanning the gap. The CDR3 DNA is TGTGCCGGAGGGACTTTTATAGGCTACACCTTC. Protein sequence: CAGGTFIGYTF.

The chain recombines TRBV5-3 with TRBJ1-2; D not certain. TRBV5-3 falls under the ORF class, with uncertain function. The V gene lost 3 bases and the J gene lost 7 bases, with 13 bases spanning the gap. The CDR3 has 13 residues. CDR3 coding DNA: TGTGCCAGAAGCTCTGAAAGAGAAAGTGGCTACACCTTC. This gives the protein CARSSERESGYTF.